This record covers a single T cell receptor beta chain. This sample was included in a study of blood T cell repertoires in COVID-19. Study-level background: Sources were T cells, B-cell-depleted T cells, or PBMCs; the material itself was cDNA or gDNA.

CDR1 is LGHDT, CDR2 YNNKEL, per germline (reference sequence). V trimming: 3 bases; J trimming: 2 bases; junction bases outside the gene matches: 0. CDR3 length equals 13 residues. The data were produced by immunoSEQ multiplex PCR, yet TCRdb's version contains in-frame clones alone and is incomplete. The sample has some 250,000 clones, 75% to 90% seen once; the top ten hold around 2%. The sequencing sample was made of peripheral blood. The receptor comes from a man aged 25-45 years who had recovered from COVID-19. The chain is built from TRBV3-1 (or the pseudogene TRBV3-2) and TRBJ2-5; TRBD2 agrees at 7 bases. The CDR3 DNA follows: TGTGCCAGCAGCCAGGGACTACAAGAGACCCAGTACTTC. Its translation is CASSQGLQETQYF.